This TCR beta chain stems from a study of shared clonotypes between healthy human individuals. Study in general: Samples came from a couple of female and three male donors aged 18 to 49.

Germline V gene lookup returns CDR1 SGHDT and CDR2 YYEEEE. CDR3 length: 17 residues. V was pared by 4 bases and J by 5 bases, with 24 bases between. TCRdb's copy holds only in-frame clones and misses some; the assay was immunoSEQ multiplex PCR. This table holds 450,000 or so clones, more than 70% found once. The source is a woman in her 40s in good health. Some clones in this sample may be carry-over from other donors' samples. Specimen: PBMCs. This chain joins TRBV5-6 and TRBJ1-1; a possible D gene is TRBD1 (5 bases). This chain's CDR3 is CASSNTPTGTVMTEAFF. The CDR3 nucleotides read TGTGCCAGCAGCAATACCCCCACCGGGACGGTAATGACTGAAGCTTTCTTT.